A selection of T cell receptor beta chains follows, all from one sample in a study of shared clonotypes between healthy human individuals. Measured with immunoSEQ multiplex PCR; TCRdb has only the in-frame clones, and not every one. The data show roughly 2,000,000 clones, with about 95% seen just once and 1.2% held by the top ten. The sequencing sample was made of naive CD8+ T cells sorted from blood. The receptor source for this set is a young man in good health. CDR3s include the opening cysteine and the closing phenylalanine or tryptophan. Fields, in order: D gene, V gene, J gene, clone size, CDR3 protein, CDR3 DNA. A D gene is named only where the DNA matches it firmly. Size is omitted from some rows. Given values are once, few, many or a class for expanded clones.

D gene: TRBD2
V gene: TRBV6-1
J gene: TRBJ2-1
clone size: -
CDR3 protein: CASSEVAPGLGNEQFF
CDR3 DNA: TGTGCCAGCAGTGAAGTGGCCCCGGGACTAGGAAATGAGCAGTTCTTC

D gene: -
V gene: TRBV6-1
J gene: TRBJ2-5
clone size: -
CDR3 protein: CASSEAGGWAWTQYF
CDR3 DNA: TGTGCCAGCAGTGAAGCTGGAGGGTGGGCTTGGACCCAGTACTTC

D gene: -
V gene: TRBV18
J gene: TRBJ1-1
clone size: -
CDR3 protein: CASSPTGTEAFF
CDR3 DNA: TGTGCCAGCTCACCGACAGGCACTGAAGCTTTCTTT

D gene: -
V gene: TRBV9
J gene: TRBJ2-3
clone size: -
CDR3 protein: CASSPWDGDTQYF
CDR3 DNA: TGTGCCAGCAGCCCGTGGGACGGAGATACGCAGTATTTT

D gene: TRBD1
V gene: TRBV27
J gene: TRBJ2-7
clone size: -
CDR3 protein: CASSLTGDTYEQYF
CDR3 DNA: TGTGCCAGCAGTTTAACAGGGGACACCTACGAGCAGTACTTC

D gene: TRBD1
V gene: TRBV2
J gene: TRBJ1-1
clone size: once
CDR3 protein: CASSGQGASEAFF
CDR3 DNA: TGTGCCAGCAGTGGACAGGGGGCTAGCGAGGCTTTCTTT

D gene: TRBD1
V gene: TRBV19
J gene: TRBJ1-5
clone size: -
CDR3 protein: CASSMEGQGHQPQHF
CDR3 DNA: TGTGCCAGTAGTATGGAGGGACAGGGACATCAGCCCCAGCATTTT

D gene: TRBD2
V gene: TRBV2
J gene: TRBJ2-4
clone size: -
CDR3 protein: CASSEALFGGLADIQYF
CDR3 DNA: TGTGCCAGCAGTGAAGCGCTTTTCGGGGGACTAGCGGACATTCAGTACTTC

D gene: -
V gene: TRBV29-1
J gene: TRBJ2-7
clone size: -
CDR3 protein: CSVEVYSDYEQYF
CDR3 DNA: TGCAGCGTTGAAGTATACAGTGATTACGAGCAGTACTTC

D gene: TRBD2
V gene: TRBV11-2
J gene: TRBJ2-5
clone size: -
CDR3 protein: CASSPGTSGQETQYF
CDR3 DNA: TGTGCCAGCAGCCCAGGGACTAGCGGACAAGAGACCCAGTACTTC

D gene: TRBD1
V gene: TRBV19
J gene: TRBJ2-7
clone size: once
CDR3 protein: CASRWTGSSYEQYF
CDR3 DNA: TGTGCCAGTAGGTGGACAGGGTCGTCCTACGAGCAGTACTTC

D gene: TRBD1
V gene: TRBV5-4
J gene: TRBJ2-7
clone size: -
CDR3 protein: CASSGGTGSSYEQYF
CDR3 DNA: TGTGCCAGCAGCGGGGGGACAGGGAGCTCCTACGAGCAGTACTTC

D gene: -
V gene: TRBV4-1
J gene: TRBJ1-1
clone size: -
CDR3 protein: CASSLSRSLNTEAFF
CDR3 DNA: TGCGCCAGCAGCCTATCCAGAAGCCTGAACACTGAAGCTTTCTTT

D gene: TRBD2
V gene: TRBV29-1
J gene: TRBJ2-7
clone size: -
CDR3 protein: CSVEFTSGKNYEQYF
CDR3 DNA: TGCAGCGTTGAATTCACTAGCGGAAAAAACTACGAGCAGTACTTC

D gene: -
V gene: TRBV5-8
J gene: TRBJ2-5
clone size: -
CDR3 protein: CASSLVAVQETQYF
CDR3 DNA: TGTGCCAGCAGCTTGGTGGCAGTTCAAGAGACCCAGTACTTC

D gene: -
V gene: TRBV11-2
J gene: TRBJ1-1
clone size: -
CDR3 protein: CASSLSGGNTEAFF
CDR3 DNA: TGTGCCAGCAGCTTATCCGGCGGAAACACTGAAGCTTTCTTT